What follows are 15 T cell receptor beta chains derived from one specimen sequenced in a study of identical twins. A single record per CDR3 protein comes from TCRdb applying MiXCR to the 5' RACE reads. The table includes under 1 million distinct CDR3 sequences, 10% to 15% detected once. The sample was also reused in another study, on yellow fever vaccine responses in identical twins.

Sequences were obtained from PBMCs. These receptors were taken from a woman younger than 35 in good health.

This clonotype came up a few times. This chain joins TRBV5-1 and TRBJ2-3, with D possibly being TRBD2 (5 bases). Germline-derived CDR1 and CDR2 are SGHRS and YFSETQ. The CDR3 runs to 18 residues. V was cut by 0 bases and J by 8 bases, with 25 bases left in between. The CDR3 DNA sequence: TGCGCCAGCAGCTTGGACCCAGGCACTACTCCCAATCGGGGTACGCAGTATTTT. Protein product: CASSLDPGTTPNRGTQYF.

The CDR3 DNA is TGCAGTGCTAGATGGCCCCCCGGGCAGCATGAGCAGTTCTTC. It specifies CSARWPPGQHEQFF. The rearrangement uses TRBV20-1 and TRBJ2-1; D is uncertain. The CDR3 is 14 residues long. The ends were cut back, 2 bases at V and 8 bases at J, with 16 bases in the middle. Germline lookup yields CDR1 DFQATT and CDR2 SNEGSKA (reference sequence).

CDR3 DNA sequence: TGTGCCAGCTCCGGTTTGGTAGAGACCCAGTACTTC. It yields the protein CASSGLVETQYF. The chain combines TRBV5-6 with TRBJ2-5; D remains unclear. V lost 7 bases and J 4 bases, leaving 11 bases between the germline ends. CDR3 length: 12 residues. The germline CDR1 and CDR2 sequences are SGHDT and YYEEEE.

This chain's CDR3 is CSATTGGWTEAFF. The DNA of the CDR3 is TGCAGTGCTACCACAGGGGGTTGGACTGAAGCTTTCTTT. This chain connects TRBV20-1 to TRBJ1-1; TRBD1 matches at 8 bases. CDR1 and CDR2 (germline): DFQATT, SNEGSKA (reference sequence). After removal of 4 bases from V and 5 bases from J, the junction contained 6 bases not matched to a gene. CDR3 length: 13 amino acids.

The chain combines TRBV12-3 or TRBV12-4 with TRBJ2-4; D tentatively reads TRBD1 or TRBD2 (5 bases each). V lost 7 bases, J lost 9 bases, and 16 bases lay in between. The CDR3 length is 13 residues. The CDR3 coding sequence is TGTGCCAGCACCCGGGATGGGGCCAGCATTCAGTACTTC. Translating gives CASTRDGASIQYF.

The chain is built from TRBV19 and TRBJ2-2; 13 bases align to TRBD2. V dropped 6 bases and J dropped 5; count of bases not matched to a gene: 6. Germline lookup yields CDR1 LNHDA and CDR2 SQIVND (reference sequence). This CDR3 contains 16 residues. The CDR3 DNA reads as TGTGCCAGTAGCCAGGGGACTAGCGGGAAAACCGGGGAGCTGTTTTTT. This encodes CASSQGTSGKTGELFF.

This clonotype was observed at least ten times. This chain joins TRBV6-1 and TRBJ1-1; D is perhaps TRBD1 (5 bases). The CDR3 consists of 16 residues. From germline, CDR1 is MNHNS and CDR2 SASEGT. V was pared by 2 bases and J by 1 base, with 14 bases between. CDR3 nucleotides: TGTGCCAGCAGTGAAAAGCCAGGGAGATGGAACACTGAAGCTTTCTTT. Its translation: CASSEKPGRWNTEAFF.

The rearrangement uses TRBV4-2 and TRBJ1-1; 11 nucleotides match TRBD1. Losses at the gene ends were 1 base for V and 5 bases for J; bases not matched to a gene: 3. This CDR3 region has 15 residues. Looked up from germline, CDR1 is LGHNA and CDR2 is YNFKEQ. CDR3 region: CASSQGDRGSTEAFF. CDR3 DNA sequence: TGTGCCAGCAGCCAAGGGGACAGGGGGAGTACTGAAGCTTTCTTT.

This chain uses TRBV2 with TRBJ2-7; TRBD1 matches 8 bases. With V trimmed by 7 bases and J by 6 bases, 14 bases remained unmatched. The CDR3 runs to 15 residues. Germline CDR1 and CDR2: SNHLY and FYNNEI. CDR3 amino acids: CASKKGQGKSSEQYV. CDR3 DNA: TGTGCCAGCAAAAAAGGACAGGGTAAATCGAGCGAGCAGTACGTC.

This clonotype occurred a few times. The CDR3 is CASSPGTPEGEQFF. In DNA form, the CDR3 reads TGTGCCAGCAGCCCCGGGACACCTGAAGGTGAGCAGTTCTTC. The V call is TRBV11-3, the J call TRBJ2-1; the D gene is possibly TRBD1 (6 bases). The CDR3 has 14 residues. The germline CDR1 and CDR2 sequences are SGHNT and YENEEA. Trimming removed 5 bases from V and 9 bases from J, with 17 bases in between.

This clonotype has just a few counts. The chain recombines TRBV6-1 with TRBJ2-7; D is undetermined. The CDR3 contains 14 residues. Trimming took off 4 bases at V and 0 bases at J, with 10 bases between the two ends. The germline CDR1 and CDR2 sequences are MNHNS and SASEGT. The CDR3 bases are TGTGCCAGCAGTGCCACTCCCTACTCCTACGAGCAGTACTTC. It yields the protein CASSATPYSYEQYF.

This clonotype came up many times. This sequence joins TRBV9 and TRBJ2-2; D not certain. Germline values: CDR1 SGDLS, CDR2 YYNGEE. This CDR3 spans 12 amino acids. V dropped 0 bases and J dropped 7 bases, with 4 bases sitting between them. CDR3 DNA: TGTGCCAGCAGCGTAGCAGGCGGGGAGCTGTTTTTT. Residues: CASSVAGGELFF.

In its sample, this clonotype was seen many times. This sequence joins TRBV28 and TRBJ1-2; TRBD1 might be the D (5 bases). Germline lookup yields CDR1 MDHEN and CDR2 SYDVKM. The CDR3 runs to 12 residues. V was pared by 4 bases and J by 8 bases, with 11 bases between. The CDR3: CASSSDPGGYTF. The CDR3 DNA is TGTGCCAGCAGTTCCGACCCAGGGGGCTACACCTTC.

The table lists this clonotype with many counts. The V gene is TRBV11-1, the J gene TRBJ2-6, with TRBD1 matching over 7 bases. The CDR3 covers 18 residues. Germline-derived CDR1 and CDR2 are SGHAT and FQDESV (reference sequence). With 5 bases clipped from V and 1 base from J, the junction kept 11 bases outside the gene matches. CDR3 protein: CASSDLARGSSGANVLTF. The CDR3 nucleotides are TGTGCCAGCAGCGACCTTGCCAGGGGGTCATCTGGGGCCAACGTCCTGACTTTC.

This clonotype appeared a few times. The DNA of the CDR3 is TGTGCCACCAGTGATGTGAACCTATGGACCCGCACAGATACGCAGTATTTT. Protein product: CATSDVNLWTRTDTQYF. The J gene is TRBJ2-3, the V gene TRBV24-1, with D uncertain. Trimming removed 3 bases from V and 1 base from J, with 16 bases in between. The CDR3 consists of 17 residues. CDR1 and CDR2 (germline): KGHDR, SFDVKD.